This TCR beta chain comes out of a study of CD8+ T cells in alopecia areata. This clone was recorded only once. The CDR3 consists of 16 residues. Trimming stripped 4 bases from V and 0 bases from J, with 12 bases between. Germline V gives CDR1 MGHRA, CDR2 YSYEKL. In each case, RNA was isolated and then reverse transcribed into cDNA as the sequencing template. Assay used: immunoSEQ multiplex PCR; TCRdb lists only in-frame clones, some missing. The sample records 200,000 to 250,000 clones, 56% being singletons. The chain couples TRBV4-1 to TRBJ1-4, with unresolved D. Material for sequencing was CD8+ T cells sorted from blood. This clonotype originated in a human donor in good health. In nucleotides, the CDR3 is TGCGCCAGCAGCCGAAAAGAAGGAACAACTAATGAAAAACTGTTTTTT. Translated: CASSRKEGTTNEKLFF.